Given below is one TCR beta chain in context. Its antigen is unknown. The table came from immunoSEQ multiplex PCR; TCRdb's copy has only in-frame clones and leaves some out. The table shows about 420,000 clones, with roughly 90% occurring only once. These data originate in a study of Ad26.COV2.S vaccination and SARS-CoV-2 variants. Study in general: Of the COV1001 trial arms, the Ad26.COV2.S arm included the donor.

V was clipped by 0 bases and J by 0 bases; unmatched bases: 5. In germline, CDR1 is MNHGY, CDR2 SAAAGT. The length of the CDR3 is 18 residues. Overall study findings and caveats: Substantial response breadth was reportedly seen for spike-specific CD8+ and CD4+ T cells after vaccination.

Noted treatment: roughly 18 received Ad26.COV2.S at low or high dose, single or two shots; roughly 5 received placebo; per-sample allocation not given. Sampling occurred on day 63 after the first vaccine or placebo injection. The sequences come from peripheral blood, collected in a trial of Ad26.COV2.S vaccine versus placebo. This TCR derives from a person between 18 and 60 years old who received the Ad26.COV2.S COVID-19 vaccine or a placebo. V is TRBV6-8 and J is TRBJ1-5; 10 bases are shared with TRBD1. The chain's CDR3 is CASSYSGTGEGSNQPQHF. In DNA form, the CDR3 reads TGTGCCAGCAGTTACTCGGGGACAGGGGAGGGTAGCAATCAGCCCCAGCATTTT.